The clone carrying this T cell receptor (beta chain) was counted at least ten times. After removal of 4 bases from V and 6 bases from J, the junction contained 4 bases not matched to a gene. The CDR3 extends over 13 amino acids. Germline CDR1 is DFQATT and CDR2 is SNEGSKA (reference sequence). These data originate in a study of patients and donors after allogeneic stem cell transplantation. TCRdb re-called the RT-PCR reads through MiXCR, storing one row per CDR3 protein. Counted here are 390,000 or so distinct CDR3 sequences, 16% occurring once; the ten biggest clones make up 7.2%. The TCR sequence derives from a human donor who was either an allogeneic HSCT recipient or a stem cell or donor lymphocyte infusion donor (not recorded which). It is not recorded whose cells these are; they may come from a transplant donor. What was sequenced was blood, either unsorted or a sorted T cell fraction (not recorded which). This chain connects TRBV20-1 to TRBJ2-1; 9 bases are a match to TRBD2. DNA for the CDR3: TGCAGTGCTACTAGCGGGAAGGGCAATGAGCAGTTCTTC. Amino acid sequence: CSATSGKGNEQFF.